These 16 T cell receptor beta chains were all obtained from the same sample, sequenced in a study of blood T cell repertoires in COVID-19. The repertoire was sequenced with immunoSEQ multiplex PCR; TCRdb's copy has only in-frame clones and lacks some. The repertoire holds about 50,000 clones, with about 70% as singletons. The sample was peripheral blood. These receptors all stem from a man aged 50-60 years with active or convalescent COVID-19.

The rearrangement links TRBV7-2 to TRBJ2-1; weak D call: TRBD1 (6 bases). V was trimmed by 5 bases and J by 8 bases, leaving 13 bases between them. This CDR3 has 13 residues. CDR1 and CDR2 from the germline V gene are SGHTA and FQGNSA. The CDR3 spells CASSPGVEYEQFF. Written as DNA, the CDR3 is TGTGCCAGCAGCCCAGGGGTTGAGTATGAGCAGTTCTTC.

Ten or more counts support this clone. V is TRBV5-1 and J is TRBJ1-5; D is ambiguous. V gave up 4 bases and J gave up 5 bases, with 16 bases separating them. Germline CDR1 SGHRS, CDR2 YFSETQ. CDR3 length equals 15 residues. CDR3 loop: CASSTGLPPHQPQHF. CDR3 nucleotides: TGCGCCAGCAGCACTGGACTTCCTCCCCATCAGCCCCAGCATTTT.

V is TRBV2 and J is TRBJ1-5; no definite D call. The CDR3 spans 13 residues. V dropped 7 bases and J dropped 5 bases, with 12 bases sitting between them. Germline CDR1 SNHLY, CDR2 FYNNEI. The CDR3 DNA is TGTGCCAGCACTAAGTTTGTGGATCAGCCCCAGCATTTT. Residues: CASTKFVDQPQHF.

The chain has TRBV29-1 and TRBJ2-1; D perhaps matches TRBD2 (5 bases). Germline-derived CDR1 and CDR2 are SQVTM and ANQGSEA. The V gene lost 8 bases and the J gene lost 0 bases, with 11 bases spanning the gap. The CDR3 extends over 13 amino acids. CDR3 sequence: CSHRESSYNEQFF. CDR3 coding DNA: TGCAGCCATCGGGAAAGCTCCTACAATGAGCAGTTCTTC.

The V and J genes are TRBV7-9 and TRBJ1-2; the D is unclear. Germline values: CDR1 SEHNR, CDR2 FQNEAQ (reference sequence). The CDR3 consists of 14 residues. Trimming pared 1 base from V and 4 bases from J, leaving 10 bases between. As DNA, the CDR3 is TGTGCCAGCAGCTTAGACAGCCAAGGCTATGGCTACACCTTC. The encoded protein is CASSLDSQGYGYTF.

This chain joins TRBV5-1 and TRBJ1-1, with D perhaps TRBD1 (5 bases). Germline V CDR1 and CDR2: SGHRS, YFSETQ. The CDR3 spans 15 residues. Trimming took 5 bases from V and 4 from J, leaving 18 bases between them. CDR3 sequence reads: CASSHGWGEVTEAFF. In DNA, the CDR3 is TGCGCCAGCAGTCATGGGTGGGGGGAGGTCACTGAAGCTTTCTTT.

V usage is TRBV6-5 and J usage is TRBJ2-1; 9 nucleotides align to TRBD2. V dropped 6 bases and J dropped 5; count of bases not matched to a gene: 5. Germline V gene lookup returns CDR1 MNHEY and CDR2 SVGAGI. The CDR3 extends over 14 amino acids. The CDR3 DNA reads as TGTGCCAGCAGCAGCGGGGGGCTACACAATGAGCAGTTCTTC. It is translated as CASSSGGLHNEQFF.

As concerns this clone: This sample includes further DNA sequences coding for the same CDR3. The gene calls are TRBV6-5 and TRBJ2-7; 8 bases align to TRBD2. Germline V gene data show CDR1 as MNHEY and CDR2 as SVGAGI. The CDR3 has 16 amino acids. The V segment lost 0 bases and the J segment 1 base; nucleotides outside the gene matches: 5. The CDR3 coding sequence is TGTGCCAGCAGTTACTCCCAAGCGGGAGCATCCTACGAGCAGTACTTC. Translating it yields CASSYSQAGASYEQYF.

This chain connects TRBV18 to TRBJ2-7; 15 bases agree with TRBD2. This CDR3 contains 16 residues. V shed 5 bases and J 6 bases; nucleotides not matched to a gene: 8. The germline V gene has CDR1 KGHSH and CDR2 LQKENI. The CDR3 loop is CASSAGLAGGRAEQYF. The CDR3 DNA reads as TGTGCCAGCTCAGCGGGACTAGCGGGAGGTCGGGCCGAGCAGTACTTC. Using reference TRBV18 and TRBJ2-7 for the parts outside the CDR3, the full variable domain is NAGVMQNPRHLVRRRGQEARLRCSPMKGHSHVYWYRQLPEEGLKFMVYLQKENIIDESGMPKERFSAEFPKEGPSILRIQQVVRGDSAAYFCASSAGLAGGRAEQYFGPGTRLTVT.

The chain employs TRBV7-9 and TRBJ2-1; 8 nucleotides agree with TRBD1. CDR1 and CDR2 (germline): SEHNR, FQNEAQ (reference sequence). The CDR3 loop spans 16 amino acids. V lost 1 base, J lost 6 bases, and 8 bases stayed unmatched. The chain's CDR3 is CASSLVRGGQGNEQFF. For the CDR3, the DNA is TGTGCCAGCAGCTTAGTCCGGGGCGGACAGGGCAATGAGCAGTTCTTC.

This clone appeared a single time. The V call is TRBV5-1, the J call TRBJ1-2; D call uncertain. Trimming removed 0 bases from V and 7 bases from J, with 10 bases in between. CDR1 SGHRS and CDR2 YFSETQ come from the germline V gene. The CDR3 runs 13 residues. The CDR3 DNA follows: TGCGCCAGCAGCTTGGGCGCGGGCGGTGGCTACACCTTC. Its translation: CASSLGAGGGYTF.

The chain uses TRBV3-1 (or the pseudogene TRBV3-2) and TRBJ1-5, with D possibly TRBD1 on 6 matching bases. Germline CDR1 LGHDT, CDR2 YNNKEL (reference sequence). The CDR3 extends over 16 amino acids. The V and J ends lost 1 base and 1 base respectively, with 11 bases between them. The CDR3 is CASSQVGRGSNQPQHF. DNA of the CDR3: TGTGCCAGCAGCCAAGTGGGCAGGGGAAGCAATCAGCCCCAGCATTTT.

The chain employs TRBV10-3 and TRBJ1-1; no clear D gene. CDR3 size: 14 residues. V lost 3 bases, J lost 2 bases, and 10 bases lay in between. Germline loops: CDR1 ENHRY, CDR2 SYGVKD. CDR3 in amino acids: CAISDRSGNTEAFF. The CDR3 DNA follows: TGTGCCATCAGTGATAGGTCAGGTAACACTGAAGCTTTCTTT.

The rearrangement links TRBV2 to TRBJ2-7, with 9 bases aligning to TRBD2. CDR1 is SNHLY and CDR2 is FYNNEI in the germline V gene. CDR3 length: 14 amino acids. Losses at the gene ends were 3 bases for V and 4 bases for J; bases not matched to a gene: 4. DNA of the CDR3: TGTGCCAGCAGTGAGCTAGCGGGACGGTACGAGCAGTACTTC. It translates to CASSELAGRYEQYF.

This sequence joins TRBV20-1 and TRBJ1-2, with a weak D call TRBD1 (5 bases). V lost 3 bases and J lost 3, with 14 bases in between. Germline values: CDR1 DFQATT, CDR2 SNEGSKA (reference sequence). The CDR3 sequence is 14 residues long. The CDR3 sequence: CSASWVAGDYGYTF. The CDR3 nucleotides read TGCAGTGCTAGTTGGGTGGCGGGGGACTATGGCTACACCTTC.

With respect to this clone: Mismatch with germline at one junction end may stem from a read error. V is TRBV4-2 and J is TRBJ2-7; 13 nucleotides align to TRBD2. CDR1 and CDR2 (germline): LGHNA, YNFKEQ. There are 14 residues in the CDR3. The CDR3 is CASSQDLGLAGVNF. CDR3 nucleotide sequence: TGTGCCAGCAGCCAAGATCTAGGACTAGCGGGGGTGAACTTC.